This T cell receptor (beta chain) was recorded in a study of T cells after yellow fever vaccination. MiXCR, run by TCRdb on the 5' RACE reads, gives a single entry per CDR3 protein. The repertoire consists of about 320,000 distinct CDR3 sequences, with roughly 10% occurring once and the leading ten covering roughly 3%. This clonotype was detected a few times. The sequencing here drew on CD4+ T cells sorted from PBMCs, taken 45 days after the yellow fever booster vaccination. This sequence originates from a man between 18 and 35 years old who received the YFV17D yellow fever vaccine.

This CDR3 is CSARVDTQYF. CDR3 DNA sequence: TGCAGTGCTAGAGTAGATACGCAGTATTTT. The chain combines TRBV20-1 with TRBJ2-3, with unresolved D. Trimming left V 1 base short and J 5 bases short, with 1 base between. The CDR3 runs to 10 residues. Germline V gene data show CDR1 as DFQATT and CDR2 as SNEGSKA (reference sequence).